The T cell receptor beta chain described here comes from a study of cytomegalovirus exposure and HLA in healthy donors. Study-level results: TCR sequences were mostly rare, though some public TCRs occurred in many donors. A later analysis linked a missense variant in DCLRE1C to the trimming of TCR beta V and J genes. TCR beta V segments were, for the most part, productive about 87% or about 30% of the time in an earlier analysis. Presence/absence comparisons presumed near-even sequencing depth among donors.

The V gene end was trimmed by 3 bases and the J gene end by 5 bases; junction bases not matched to a gene: 10. Germline lookup yields CDR1 KGHSH and CDR2 LQKENI. This CDR3 comprises 16 residues. Of note for this clone: Its antigen is still unknown.

The PCR contained 60 Vbeta and 13 Jbeta primers. Only in-frame clones appear in the TCRdb table, and some are missing; sequencing was by immunoSEQ multiplex PCR. Here the sample spans roughly 190,000 clones, about 80% being singletons. The genes are TRBV18 and TRBJ2-7, with 10 bases lining up with TRBD2. The sequenced material came from PBMCs. This clonotype originated in a woman aged 45-59 years in good health and CMV-seronegative. The CDR3 region is CASSPPGLAGVDEQYF. CDR3 coding DNA: TGTGCCAGCTCACCTCCCGGGCTAGCGGGAGTGGACGAGCAGTACTTC. The variable domain in full, completed from reference TRBV18 and TRBJ2-7, reads NAGVMQNPRHLVRRRGQEARLRCSPMKGHSHVYWYRQLPEEGLKFMVYLQKENIIDESGMPKERFSAEFPKEGPSILRIQQVVRGDSAAYFCASSPPGLAGVDEQYFGPGTRLTVT.